These 2 T cell receptor beta chains came from one sample sequenced in a study of cytomegalovirus exposure and HLA in healthy donors. PCR was performed using 60 Vbeta and 13 Jbeta primers. Assay used: immunoSEQ multiplex PCR; TCRdb lists only in-frame clones, some missing. The sample shows roughly 90,000 clones, around 77% of them seen only once. The sequenced material came from PBMCs. These TCRs come from a man aged 25 to 40 in good health and CMV-seronegative.

This sequence joins TRBV6-4 and TRBJ1-4; D call uncertain. The germline V and J ends were trimmed by 3 bases and 6 bases, with 8 bases remaining between them. The CDR3 has 13 amino acids. Germline V gene lookup returns CDR1 MRHNA and CDR2 SNTAGT. CDR3 amino acids: CASSEAMHEKLFF. The DNA for the CDR3 is TGTGCCAGCAGTGAAGCAATGCATGAAAAACTGTTTTTT.

The chain employs TRBV15 and TRBJ2-7; D not certain. CDR3 length: 17 residues. The V end was cut by 0 bases, the J end by 2 bases, with 17 bases between. Germline CDR1 reads LNHNV; CDR2 reads YYDKDF (reference sequence). CDR3 protein: CATSRDRVSILTYEQYF. Here the CDR3 DNA reads TGTGCCACCAGCAGAGATCGAGTATCCATCCTTACCTACGAGCAGTACTTC.